The clone carrying this T cell receptor (beta chain) was found many times. Its antigen is currently unknown. The data are from a study of T-cell memory formation after mild COVID-19. MiXCR, applied by TCRdb to the 5' RACE reads, yields one record per CDR3 protein. The table lists tens of thousands of distinct CDR3 sequences, about 13% of them singletons. This CDR3 has 16 amino acids. Looked up from germline, CDR1 is SGHRS and CDR2 is YFSETQ. Trimming at V came to 5 bases and at J to 2 bases, leaving 9 bases not matched to a gene. Broader study findings: CD4+ contracting clones lay mainly in CM and EM, CD8+ ones in EMRA.

The chain couples TRBV5-1 to TRBJ2-7; 11 positions match TRBD1. What was sequenced was PBMCs or a T cell subset sorted from them (not recorded which). This clonotype was obtained from a man aged 18 to 30 who had mild COVID-19 (a few samples of this study predate the infection). Cell type and time point are not known. CDR3 amino acids: CASRPFRDRGTYEQYF. The CDR3 bases are TGCGCCAGCAGACCTTTCCGGGACAGGGGGACCTACGAGCAGTACTTC.